This entry lists 13 T cell receptor beta chains sequenced from one sample in a study of shared clonotypes between healthy human individuals. Positive CCR7 selection of CD45RO-negative cells yielded the naive CD8 cells, and terminally differentiated effector memory CD45RA+ cells were excluded. The method was immunoSEQ multiplex PCR; TCRdb's version includes in-frame clones alone and lacks a portion of them. The sample consists of around 640,000 clones, roughly 95% of them appearing once. Sequenced material: naive CD8+ T cells sorted from blood. The receptors were gathered from a woman under 40 in good health.

CDR3 residues: CASSSDRSNTEAFF. The CDR3 DNA reads TGTGCCAGCAGTAGCGACCGATCGAACACTGAAGCTTTCTTT. This chain uses TRBV6-6 with TRBJ1-1; no clear D. V was shortened by 5 bases and J by 1 base, with 11 bases between the two germline ends. The CDR3 consists of 14 residues. Germline CDR1 and CDR2: MNHNY and SVGAGI (reference sequence).

The chain links TRBV7-6 to TRBJ2-1, with 7 positions matching TRBD1. The germline V gene encodes CDR1 SGHVS and CDR2 FNYEAQ. This CDR3 spans 16 amino acids. V lost 5 bases and J lost 9; bases outside the gene matches: 16. The CDR3 is CASSQHPGQRVGEQFF. The CDR3 nucleotides read TGTGCCAGCAGCCAACACCCGGGACAGAGAGTGGGTGAGCAGTTCTTC.

The chain carries TRBV15 and TRBJ2-5, with 8 bases aligning to TRBD2. CDR1 is LNHNV and CDR2 is YYDKDF in the germline V gene (reference sequence). This CDR3 contains 15 residues. V shed 0 bases and J 5 bases; nucleotides not matched to a gene: 5. The CDR3 nucleotides are TGTGCCACCAGCAGAGATCGGGGACTAGGTGAGACCCAGTACTTC. Amino acids: CATSRDRGLGETQYF.

The rearrangement uses TRBV4-1 and TRBJ2-2, with 8 bases matching TRBD1. The CDR3 is 19 amino acids. With 3 bases clipped from V and 5 bases from J, the junction kept 17 bases outside the gene matches. Germline CDR1 MGHRA, CDR2 YSYEKL. CDR3 bases: TGCGCCAGCAGCCAGTTGGGCCGATCTGGACAGGGAAGAACCGGGGAGCTGTTTTTT. Its protein is CASSQLGRSGQGRTGELFF.

This clone was seen a few times. The rearrangement uses TRBV7-9 and TRBJ2-7, with 7 bases identical to TRBD1. The CDR3 has 12 amino acids. V shed 4 bases, J shed 3 bases, and the junction held 0 bases outside the gene matches. Looked up from germline, CDR1 is SEHNR and CDR2 is FQNEAQ (reference sequence). The DNA of the CDR3 is TGTGCCAGCAGCTGGGACAGCTACGAGCAGTACTTC. Encoded protein: CASSWDSYEQYF.

The V gene is TRBV6-1, the J gene TRBJ1-4; unclear D gene. The CDR3 contains 13 residues. Trimming stripped 6 bases from V and 5 bases from J, with 10 bases between. Germline V gene sequence: CDR1 MNHNS, CDR2 SASEGT. The CDR3 sequence: CASRDYNNEKLFF. The CDR3 nucleotides are TGTGCCAGCAGGGATTACAACAATGAAAAACTGTTTTTT.

This chain connects TRBV14 to TRBJ2-3; 7 nucleotides agree with TRBD1. J lost 2 bases, V lost 6 bases, and 8 bases had no gene match. CDR3 length: 15 residues. In germline, CDR1 is SGHDN, CDR2 FVKESK. The CDR3 coding sequence is TGTGCCAGCAGTGATTGGGACAGCACCACAGATACGCAGTATTTT. It translates to CASSDWDSTTDTQYF.

The chain is built from TRBV7-8 and TRBJ1-1; 9 nucleotides match TRBD1. V was clipped by 5 bases and J by 1 base; unmatched bases: 2. The CDR3 extends over 14 amino acids. Germline loops: CDR1 SGHVS, CDR2 FQNEAQ. DNA of the CDR3: TGTGCCAGCAGCCAGGGACAGGGGAACACTGAAGCTTTCTTT. The encoded protein is CASSQGQGNTEAFF.

The rearrangement joins TRBV4-1 to TRBJ2-1; tentative D call: TRBD2 (5 bases). V lost 8 bases and J lost 0, with 11 bases in between. The germline V gene encodes CDR1 MGHRA and CDR2 YSYEKL. This CDR3 contains 14 residues. This CDR3 is CASGVGSSYNEQFF. In nucleotides, the CDR3 is TGCGCCAGCGGGGTGGGGAGCTCCTACAATGAGCAGTTCTTC.

The chain couples TRBV7-8 to TRBJ2-5, with 7 bases aligning to TRBD2. The V gene end was trimmed by 1 base and the J gene end by 4 bases; junction bases not matched to a gene: 3. The germline gives CDR1 SGHVS, CDR2 FQNEAQ. The CDR3 is 14 residues long. DNA of the CDR3: TGTGCCAGCAGCTTAGTGGGGGGGTCAGAGACCCAGTACTTC. Translating it yields CASSLVGGSETQYF.

V usage is TRBV5-5 and J usage is TRBJ2-7; the D gene is possibly TRBD1 (5 bases). CDR3 size: 13 residues. Germline CDR1 SGHKS, CDR2 YYEKEE (reference sequence). V was cut by 4 bases and J by 4 bases, with 12 bases left in between. The CDR3 region has the DNA TGTGCCAGCAGCCTCGACAGAATATACGAGCAGTACTTC. Residues: CASSLDRIYEQYF.

A remark on this clone: At one end the junction does not follow the germline gene, possibly because of a read error. The same CDR3 arises from other DNA sequences in this sample as well. The genes are TRBV5-4 and TRBJ2-1; the D is unclear. Germline values: CDR1 SGHNT, CDR2 YYREEE (reference sequence). The CDR3 totals 12 residues. The CDR3 spells CASSFPANEQFF. CDR3 DNA sequence: TGTGCTAGCAGCTTCCCGGCCAATGAGCAGTTCTTC.

The chain recombines TRBV7-9 with TRBJ2-3; D not certain. The CDR3 runs 13 residues. V was cut by 2 bases and J by 2 bases, with 5 bases left in between. Per germline, CDR1 SEHNR and CDR2 FQNEAQ (reference sequence). Written as DNA, the CDR3 is TGTGCCAGCAGCTTACTAGACACAGATACGCAGTATTTT. Protein product: CASSLLDTDTQYF.